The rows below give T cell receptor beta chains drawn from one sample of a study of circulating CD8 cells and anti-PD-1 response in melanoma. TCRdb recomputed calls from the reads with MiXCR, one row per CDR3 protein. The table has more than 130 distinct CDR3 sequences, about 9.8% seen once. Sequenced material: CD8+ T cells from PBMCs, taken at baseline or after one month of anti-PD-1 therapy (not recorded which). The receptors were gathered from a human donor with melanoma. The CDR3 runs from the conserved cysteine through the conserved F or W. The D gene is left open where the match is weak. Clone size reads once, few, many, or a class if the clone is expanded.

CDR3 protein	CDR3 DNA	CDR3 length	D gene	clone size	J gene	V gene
CASSLGMVSVGTDTQYF	TGTGCCAGCAGCTTAGGCATGGTGAGCGTCGGCACAGATACGCAGTATTTT	17	NA	large	TRBJ2-3	TRBV13
CAVPVGERSEAFF	TGTGCCGTCCCGGTCGGGGAAAGGTCTGAAGCTTTCTTT	13	NA	medium-sized	TRBJ1-1	TRBV2
CASSKAGRAEGDRGRKHCNSPLHF	TGTGCCAGCAGCAAAGCAGGAAGAGCGGAAGGAGACAGGGGCCGTAAGCACTGCAATTCACCCCTCCACTTT	24	NA	large	TRBJ1-6	TRBV21-1
CSASPGLADTDTQYF	TGCAGTGCTAGCCCCGGACTAGCGGACACAGATACGCAGTATTTT	15	TRBD2	large	TRBJ2-3	TRBV20-1
CASSVWQGRNTIYF	TGTGCCAGCAGTGTATGGCAGGGGCGAAACACCATATATTTT	14	NA	hyperexpanded	TRBJ1-3	TRBV2
CSASTGTNTEAFF	TGCAGTGCCTCGACAGGTACGAACACTGAAGCTTTCTTT	13	NA	large	TRBJ1-1	TRBV20-1
CASRRLVDEQFF	TGTGCCAGCCGAAGACTCGTAGACGAGCAGTTCTTC	12	NA	large	TRBJ2-1	TRBV25-1
CASSASPQGAANTGELFF	TGTGCCAGCAGCGCTTCGCCCCAGGGGGCGGCGAACACCGGGGAGCTGTTTTTT	18	TRBD1	large	TRBJ2-2	TRBV9
CASSQGSQDAYEQYF	TGCGCCAGCAGCCAAGGATCACAGGATGCATACGAGCAGTACTTC	15	NA	large	TRBJ2-7	TRBV4-1
CSVPGQIQETQYF	TGCAGCGTTCCGGGACAGATACAAGAGACCCAGTACTTC	13	TRBD1	large	TRBJ2-5	TRBV29-1
CASSVTGRTEAFF	TGTGCCAGCAGCGTTACAGGGCGGACTGAAGCTTTCTTT	13	NA	large	TRBJ1-1	TRBV13